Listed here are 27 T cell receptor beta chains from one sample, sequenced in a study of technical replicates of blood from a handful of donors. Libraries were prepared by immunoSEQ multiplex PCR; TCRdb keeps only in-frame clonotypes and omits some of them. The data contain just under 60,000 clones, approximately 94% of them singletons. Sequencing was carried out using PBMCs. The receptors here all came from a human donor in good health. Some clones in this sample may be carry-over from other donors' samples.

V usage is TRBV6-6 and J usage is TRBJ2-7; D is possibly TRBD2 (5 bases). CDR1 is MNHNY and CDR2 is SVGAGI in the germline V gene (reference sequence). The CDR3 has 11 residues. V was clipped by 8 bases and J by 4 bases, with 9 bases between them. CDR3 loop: CASLAEYEQYF. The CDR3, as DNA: TGTGCCAGCCTAGCCGAGTACGAGCAGTACTTC.

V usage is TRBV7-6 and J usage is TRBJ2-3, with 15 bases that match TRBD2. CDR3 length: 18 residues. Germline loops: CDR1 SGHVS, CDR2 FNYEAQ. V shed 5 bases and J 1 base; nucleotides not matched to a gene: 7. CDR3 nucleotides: TGTGCCAGCAGCCTAATACGGACTAGCGGGAGGGGCACAGATACGCAGTATTTT. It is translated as CASSLIRTSGRGTDTQYF.

The CDR3, as DNA: TGCGCCAGCAGCCAAGATTATGGGGCGGACACTGAAGCTTTCTTT. As protein: CASSQDYGADTEAFF. The chain links TRBV4-3 to TRBJ1-1; TRBD1 might be the D (5 bases). The germline gives CDR1 LGHNA, CDR2 YSLEER. This CDR3 comprises 15 residues. The V end lost 0 bases, the J end lost 3 bases, and 11 bases lay between the germline ends.

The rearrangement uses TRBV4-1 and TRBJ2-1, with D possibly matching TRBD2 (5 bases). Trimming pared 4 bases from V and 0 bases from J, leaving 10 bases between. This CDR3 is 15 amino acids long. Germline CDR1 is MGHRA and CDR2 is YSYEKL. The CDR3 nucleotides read TGCGCCAGCAGCCGCCTGGGGAGCTCCTACAATGAGCAGTTCTTC. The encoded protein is CASSRLGSSYNEQFF.

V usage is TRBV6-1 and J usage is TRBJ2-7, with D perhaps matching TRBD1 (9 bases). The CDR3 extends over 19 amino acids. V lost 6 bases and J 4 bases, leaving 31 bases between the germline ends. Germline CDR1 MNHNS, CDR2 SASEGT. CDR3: CASSESGGQGWEVDYEQYF. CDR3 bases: TGTGCCAGCAGCGAAAGCGGGGGACAGGGTTGGGAGGTTGATTACGAGCAGTACTTC.

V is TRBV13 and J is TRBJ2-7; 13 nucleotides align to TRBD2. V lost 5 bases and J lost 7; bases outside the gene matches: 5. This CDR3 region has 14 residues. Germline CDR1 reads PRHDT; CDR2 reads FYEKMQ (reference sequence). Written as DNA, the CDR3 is TGTGCCAGCAGCCCGCGACTAGCGGGGGGTGAGCAGTACTTC. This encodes CASSPRLAGGEQYF.

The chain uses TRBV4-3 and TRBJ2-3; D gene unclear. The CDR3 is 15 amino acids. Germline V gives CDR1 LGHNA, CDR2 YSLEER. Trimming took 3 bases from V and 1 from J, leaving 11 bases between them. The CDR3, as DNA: TGCGCCAGCAGCCATCTAGGAGAAGGCACAGATACGCAGTATTTT. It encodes CASSHLGEGTDTQYF.

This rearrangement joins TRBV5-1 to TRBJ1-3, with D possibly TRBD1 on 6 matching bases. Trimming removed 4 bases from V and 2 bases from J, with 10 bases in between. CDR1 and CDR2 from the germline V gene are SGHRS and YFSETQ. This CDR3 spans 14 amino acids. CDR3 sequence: CASSQQGTGNTIYF. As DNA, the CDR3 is TGCGCCAGCAGCCAACAGGGAACTGGAAACACCATATATTTT.

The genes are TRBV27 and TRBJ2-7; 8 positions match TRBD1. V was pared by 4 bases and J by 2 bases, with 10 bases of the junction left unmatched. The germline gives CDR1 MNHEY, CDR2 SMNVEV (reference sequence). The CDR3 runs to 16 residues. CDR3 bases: TGTGCCAGCAGTTCTTTACTGGGACAGGAAACCTACGAGCAGTACTTC. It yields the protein CASSSLLGQETYEQYF.

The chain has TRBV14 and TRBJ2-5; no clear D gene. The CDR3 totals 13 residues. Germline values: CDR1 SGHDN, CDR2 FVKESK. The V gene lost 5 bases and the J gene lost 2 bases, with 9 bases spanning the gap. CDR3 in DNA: TGTGCCAGCAGCTACATAAATCAAGAGACCCAGTACTTC. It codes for CASSYINQETQYF.

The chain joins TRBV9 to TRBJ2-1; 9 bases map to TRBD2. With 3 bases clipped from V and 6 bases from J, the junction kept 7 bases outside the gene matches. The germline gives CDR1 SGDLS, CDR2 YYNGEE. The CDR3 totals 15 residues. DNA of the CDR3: TGTGCCAGCAGCGGGCCCGGGACTAGCATCAATGAGCAGTTCTTC. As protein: CASSGPGTSINEQFF. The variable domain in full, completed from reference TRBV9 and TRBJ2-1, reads DSGVTQTPKHLITATGQRVTLRCSPRSGDLSVYWYQQSLDQGLQFLIQYYNGEERAKGNILERFSAQQFPDLHSELNLSSLELGDSALYFCASSGPGTSINEQFFGPGTRLTVL.

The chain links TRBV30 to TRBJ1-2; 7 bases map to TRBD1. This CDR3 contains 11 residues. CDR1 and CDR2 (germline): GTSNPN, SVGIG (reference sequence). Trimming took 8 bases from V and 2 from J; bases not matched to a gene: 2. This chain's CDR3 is CAQDRNYGYTF. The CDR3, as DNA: TGTGCCCAGGACAGGAACTATGGCTACACCTTC. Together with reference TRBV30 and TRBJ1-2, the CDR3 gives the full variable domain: SQTIHQWPATLVQPVGSPLSLECTVEGTSNPNLYWYRQAAGRGLQLLFYSVGIGQISSEVPQNLSASRPQDRQFILSSKKLLLSDSGFYLCAQDRNYGYTFGSGTRLTVV.

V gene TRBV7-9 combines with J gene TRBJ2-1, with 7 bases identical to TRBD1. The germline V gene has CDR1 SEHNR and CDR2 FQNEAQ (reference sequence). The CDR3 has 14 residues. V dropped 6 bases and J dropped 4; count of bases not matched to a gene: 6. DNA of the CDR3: TGTGCCAGCAGTTCCACAGGGGAGTACAATGAGCAGTTCTTC. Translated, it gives CASSSTGEYNEQFF.

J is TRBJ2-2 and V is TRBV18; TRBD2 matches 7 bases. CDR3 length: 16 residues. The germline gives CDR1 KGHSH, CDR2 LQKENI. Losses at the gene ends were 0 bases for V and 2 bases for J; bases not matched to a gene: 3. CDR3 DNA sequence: TGTGCCAGCTCACCACCAGCGGGGCGAAACACCGGGGAGCTGTTTTTT. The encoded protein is CASSPPAGRNTGELFF.

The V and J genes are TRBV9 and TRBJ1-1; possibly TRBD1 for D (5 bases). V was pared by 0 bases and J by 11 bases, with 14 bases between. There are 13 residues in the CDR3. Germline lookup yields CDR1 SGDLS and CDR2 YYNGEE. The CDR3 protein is CASSVATGERAFF. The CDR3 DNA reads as TGTGCCAGCAGCGTAGCTACGGGGGAGAGGGCTTTCTTT.

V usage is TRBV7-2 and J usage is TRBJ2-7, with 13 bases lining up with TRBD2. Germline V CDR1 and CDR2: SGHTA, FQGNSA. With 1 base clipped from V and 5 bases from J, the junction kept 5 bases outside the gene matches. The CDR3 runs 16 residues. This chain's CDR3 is CASSLGRGLAGNEQYF. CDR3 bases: TGTGCCAGCAGCTTAGGAAGGGGACTAGCGGGAAACGAGCAGTACTTC.

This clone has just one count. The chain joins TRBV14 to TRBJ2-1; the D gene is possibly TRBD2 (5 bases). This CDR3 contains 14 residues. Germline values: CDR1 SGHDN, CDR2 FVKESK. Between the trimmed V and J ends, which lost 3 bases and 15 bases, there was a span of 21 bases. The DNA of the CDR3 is TGTGCCAGCAGCCAGACTATTAGACAACACCTCTCGTTCTTC. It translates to CASSQTIRQHLSFF.

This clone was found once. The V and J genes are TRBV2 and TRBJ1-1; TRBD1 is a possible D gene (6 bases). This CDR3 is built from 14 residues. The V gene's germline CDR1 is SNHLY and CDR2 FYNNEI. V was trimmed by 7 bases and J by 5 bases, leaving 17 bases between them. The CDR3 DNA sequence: TGTGCCAGCACCGTCGGGGGGGGGCGGACTGAAGCTTTCTTT. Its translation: CASTVGGGRTEAFF.

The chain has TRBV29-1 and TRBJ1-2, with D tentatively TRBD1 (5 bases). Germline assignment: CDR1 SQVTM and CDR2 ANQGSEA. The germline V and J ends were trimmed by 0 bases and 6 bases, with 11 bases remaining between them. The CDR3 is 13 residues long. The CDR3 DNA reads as TGCAGCGTTGAAGAAAAGGGGAACGATGGCTACACCTTC. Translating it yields CSVEEKGNDGYTF.

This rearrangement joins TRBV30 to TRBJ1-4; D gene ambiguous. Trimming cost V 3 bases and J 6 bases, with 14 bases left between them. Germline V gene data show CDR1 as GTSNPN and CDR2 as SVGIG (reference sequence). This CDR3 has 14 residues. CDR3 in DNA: TGTGCCTGGAGCCCGGCAGGAGCGGATGAAAAACTGTTTTTT. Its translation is CAWSPAGADEKLFF.

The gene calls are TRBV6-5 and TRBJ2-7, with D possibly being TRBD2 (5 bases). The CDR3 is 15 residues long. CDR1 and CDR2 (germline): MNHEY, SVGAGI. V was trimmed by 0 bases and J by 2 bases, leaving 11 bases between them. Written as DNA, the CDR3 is TGTGCCAGCAGTTACTCGACCCGGGGTGCCTACGAGCAGTACTTC. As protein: CASSYSTRGAYEQYF.

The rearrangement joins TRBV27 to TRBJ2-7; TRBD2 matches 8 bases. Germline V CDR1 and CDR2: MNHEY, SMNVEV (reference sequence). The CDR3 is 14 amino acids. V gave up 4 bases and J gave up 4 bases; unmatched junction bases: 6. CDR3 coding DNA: TGTGCCAGCAGTTACGGACTAGCAGGGTACGAGCAGTACTTC. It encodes CASSYGLAGYEQYF.

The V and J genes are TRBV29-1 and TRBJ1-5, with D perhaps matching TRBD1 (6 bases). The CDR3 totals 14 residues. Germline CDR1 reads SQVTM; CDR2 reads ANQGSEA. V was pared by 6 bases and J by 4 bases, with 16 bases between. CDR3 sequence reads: CSVADGQSNQPQHF. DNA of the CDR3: TGCAGCGTAGCAGACGGACAGAGTAATCAGCCCCAGCATTTT.

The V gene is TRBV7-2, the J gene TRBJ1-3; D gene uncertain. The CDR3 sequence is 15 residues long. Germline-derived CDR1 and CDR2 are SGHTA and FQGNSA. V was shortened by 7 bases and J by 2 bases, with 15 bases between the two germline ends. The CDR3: CASTLQRAPGNTIYF. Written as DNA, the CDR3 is TGTGCCAGCACCCTCCAGCGGGCCCCTGGAAACACCATATATTTT.

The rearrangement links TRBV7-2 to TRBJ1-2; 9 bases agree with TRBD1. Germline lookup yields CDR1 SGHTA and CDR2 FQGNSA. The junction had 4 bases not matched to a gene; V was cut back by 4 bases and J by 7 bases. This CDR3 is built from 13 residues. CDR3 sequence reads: CASSYTGGGGYTF. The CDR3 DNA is TGTGCCAGCAGCTATACAGGGGGCGGTGGCTACACCTTC.

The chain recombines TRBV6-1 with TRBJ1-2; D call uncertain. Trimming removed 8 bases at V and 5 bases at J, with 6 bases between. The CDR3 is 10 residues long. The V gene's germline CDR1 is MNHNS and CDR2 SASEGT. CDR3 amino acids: CASPGYGYTF. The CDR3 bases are TGTGCCAGCCCGGGATATGGCTACACCTTC.

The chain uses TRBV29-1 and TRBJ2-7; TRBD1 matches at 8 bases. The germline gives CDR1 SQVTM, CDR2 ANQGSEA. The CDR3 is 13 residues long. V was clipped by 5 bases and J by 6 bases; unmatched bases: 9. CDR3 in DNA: TGCAGCGTTCGGTATCAGGGGGCGCCCGAGCAGTACTTC. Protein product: CSVRYQGAPEQYF.